This T cell receptor beta chain appears in the sequencing data of a study of CD8 T cells in ankylosing spondylitis (TCRdb year 2017). Study-level background: T cell receptor beta repertoires were profiled in healthy donors and ankylosing spondylitis patients so that disease-linked TCR variants could be found. Peripheral blood was sampled, and synovial fluid was also collected from ankylosing spondylitis patients. In total, the full study cohort was made up of over a hundred healthy donors and about two dozen ankylosing spondylitis patients. Points the paper makes about the study in general: Some motif variants had previously been reported in the synovial fluid and blood of reactive arthritis patients, which suggests shared mechanisms of disease initiation. Blood from ankylosing spondylitis patients appeared to be characterized by a TCR beta motif made up of 8 or 9 highly homologous amino acid variants. The disease-linked clones showed a CD8+ phenotype and occurred at relatively low frequencies in peripheral blood. The disease-linked clones were reported to be significantly enriched in matched synovial fluid samples from ankylosing spondylitis patients.

As for this clonotype: Its antigen has not been determined. Per-nucleotide qualities are absent, and no much larger clonotype sits a single base away.

TCRdb names Illumina HiSeq 2500 as the instrument used. TCR beta libraries were prepared by quantitative 5'-RACE with molecular barcodes. Processing in the source paper ran as follows. To identify disease-linked TCR variants, a new computational method was used, one built on a probabilistic model of VDJ rearrangement. The public reads were run again by TCRdb, first through fastp at Q25 and then through MiXCR, and only productive beta chains were kept. Entries that share a CDR3 protein sequence are merged under the most common genes and DNA. The V and J calls reflect TCRdb's pipeline rather than the authors' work. The sample contains about 340,000 distinct CDR3 sequences, approximately 20% of them found a single time. The top ten constitute about an eighth of the sample. The CDR3 has 13 amino acids, counting the end cysteine and phenylalanine. The entry retains the CDR3 DNA only, 39 bases that are in frame from base 1. Trimming removed 3 bases from V and 8 bases from J, leaving 11 bases between the germline ends. CDR1 is given as SGHTA and CDR2 as FQGTGA, both from the germline V gene.

The V and J genes are TRBV7-3 and TRBJ2-1; the D segment cannot be called with confidence. The origin of this receptor is a male donor with ankylosing spondylitis or in good health (not recorded which). Material for sequencing was blood, either unsorted or a sorted T cell fraction (not recorded which). The bases read TGTGCCAGCAGCTTTTTGGATGGGGATGAGCAGTTCTTC. Translated, this gives CASSFLDGDEQFF.